One and the same sample provided the 32 T cell receptor beta chains below, sequenced in a study of OX40 agonist ivuxolimab in advanced cancers. Libraries were prepared by immunoSEQ multiplex PCR; TCRdb keeps only in-frame clonotypes and omits some of them. The sample has tens of thousands of clones; around nine tenths are singletons. The material was CD4+ or CD8+ T cells sorted from blood, obtained in a trial of the OX40 agonist ivuxolimab. Receptors were obtained from an adult with an advanced solid tumor such as melanoma, head and neck, liver or kidney cancer.

In this sample, this clone turned up a few times. The chain couples TRBV16 to TRBJ1-5; no firm D call. The germline CDR1 and CDR2 sequences are KGHSY and FQNENV. With 0 bases removed from V and 1 base from J, the gap between germline ends came to 4 bases. The length of the CDR3 is 14 residues. The CDR3 sequence is CASSQSTSNQPQHF. DNA for the CDR3: TGTGCCAGCAGCCAATCAACGAGCAATCAGCCCCAGCATTTT. Combining the CDR3 with reference TRBV16 and TRBJ1-5 gives the whole variable domain GEEVAQTPKHLVRGEGQKAKLYCAPIKGHSYVFWYQQVLKNEFKFLISFQNENVFDETGMPKERFSAKCLPNSPCSLEIQATKLEDSAVYFCASSQSTSNQPQHFGDGTRLSIL.

The CDR3 DNA sequence: TGTGCCAGCTCACCAGCAGGGTACGAGCAGTACTTC. This encodes CASSPAGYEQYF. J is TRBJ2-7 and V is TRBV18, with D perhaps matching TRBD1 (5 bases). V was shortened by 2 bases and J by 4 bases, with 6 bases between the two germline ends. This CDR3 is 12 amino acids long. The germline V gene encodes CDR1 KGHSH and CDR2 LQKENI.

This clone appeared a single time. The V gene is TRBV5-4, the J gene TRBJ2-5; D is perhaps TRBD2 (6 bases). Trimming took 3 bases from V and 5 from J, leaving 11 bases between them. CDR3 size: 13 residues. Per germline, CDR1 SGHNT and CDR2 YYREEE (reference sequence). The CDR3 nucleotides read TGTGCCAGCAGCTCGGGGGTGTGGGAGACCCAGTACTTC. It encodes CASSSGVWETQYF.

This chain's CDR3 is CASTPGTTYEQYF. The CDR3 nucleotides read TGTGCCAGCACCCCGGGGACAACCTACGAGCAGTACTTC. V usage is TRBV25-1 and J usage is TRBJ2-7; a weak D match, TRBD1 (6 bases). Germline CDR1 is MGHDK and CDR2 is SYGVNS. The CDR3 consists of 13 residues. Trimming cost V 7 bases and J 2 bases, with 12 bases left between them.

The chain employs TRBV28 and TRBJ2-3; D is ambiguous. This CDR3 has 12 amino acids. CDR1 is MDHEN, CDR2 SYDVKM, per germline. The ends were cut back, 8 bases at V and 5 bases at J, with 11 bases in the middle. The CDR3 here is CASYGYRDTQYF. For the CDR3, the DNA is TGTGCCAGCTATGGTTACCGAGATACGCAGTATTTT.

The chain is built from TRBV7-6 and TRBJ2-5; 12 bases fit TRBD2. V dropped 5 bases and J dropped 2; count of bases not matched to a gene: 6. Germline-derived CDR1 and CDR2 are SGHVS and FNYEAQ. This CDR3 is 16 amino acids long. The CDR3 sequence: CASSRTSGALQETQYF. The CDR3 DNA follows: TGTGCCAGCAGCAGGACTAGCGGGGCTTTACAAGAGACCCAGTACTTC.

This sequence joins TRBV12-5 and TRBJ2-1, with 8 bases fitting TRBD1. Germline trimming cut 1 base from V and 8 bases from J; bases unmatched to any gene: 7. CDR3 size: 15 residues. Germline CDR1 reads LGHNT; CDR2 reads FRNRAP. CDR3 sequence reads: CASGLGAGGSDEQFF. For the CDR3, the DNA is TGTGCTAGTGGTTTGGGGGCAGGGGGCTCCGATGAGCAGTTCTTC.

The chain recombines TRBV6-1 with TRBJ1-5; no reliable D call. Germline CDR1 reads MNHNS; CDR2 reads SASEGT. V was cut by 5 bases and J by 11 bases, with 10 bases left in between. CDR3 length: 11 residues. The CDR3 loop is CASSKTISQHF. Written as DNA, the CDR3 is TGTGCCAGCAGTAAGACAATTTCCCAGCATTTT.

CDR3 nucleotide sequence: TGTGCCACCAGCAGAGATTTGCCACCTTACAATGAGCAGTTCTTC. It is translated as CATSRDLPPYNEQFF. This chain links TRBV15 with TRBJ2-1; D is uncertain. The CDR3 totals 15 residues. V lost 0 bases to trimming and J lost 4 bases, with 10 bases between them. Germline loops: CDR1 LNHNV, CDR2 YYDKDF (reference sequence).

This sequence joins TRBV28 and TRBJ2-5; possibly TRBD2 for D (6 bases). Germline assignment: CDR1 MDHEN and CDR2 SYDVKM. V dropped 3 bases and J dropped 1 base, with 15 bases sitting between them. The CDR3 runs 16 residues. The CDR3 DNA reads TGTGCCAGCAGTTTGACGGGGCAGGGAGGCCAAGAGACCCAGTACTTC. Residues: CASSLTGQGGQETQYF.

The CDR3 coding sequence is TGTGCCAGCAGTAAGGGACAGAGCTCCTACAATGAGCAGTTCTTC. Amino acid sequence: CASSKGQSSYNEQFF. J is TRBJ2-1 and V is TRBV27, with TRBD1 identical over 7 bases. This CDR3 has 15 amino acids. Germline V gene sequence: CDR1 MNHEY, CDR2 SMNVEV (reference sequence). V shed 5 bases and J 0 bases; nucleotides not matched to a gene: 4.

The CDR3 spells CASSVGTPLRNSPLHF. CDR3 in DNA: TGTGCCAGCAGCGTAGGGACACCCTTACGGAATTCACCCCTCCACTTT. This chain uses TRBV9 with TRBJ1-6, with a tentative D call TRBD1 (5 bases). V was trimmed by 0 bases and J by 7 bases, leaving 14 bases between them. The CDR3 extends over 16 amino acids. Germline V gene lookup returns CDR1 SGDLS and CDR2 YYNGEE.

The chain carries TRBV6-1 and TRBJ2-3; TRBD2 matches 7 bases. The CDR3 totals 14 residues. V was pared by 7 bases and J by 5 bases, with 9 bases of the junction left unmatched. CDR1 and CDR2 (germline): MNHNS, SASEGT. CDR3 DNA sequence: TGTGCCAGCATTGCGAGCGGGGCCCGAGATACGCAGTATTTT. Translating gives CASIASGARDTQYF.

The chain combines TRBV27 with TRBJ1-5; TRBD1 might be the D (6 bases). The CDR3 spans 14 residues. Trimming removed 5 bases from V and 6 bases from J, with 14 bases in between. The germline CDR1 and CDR2 sequences are MNHEY and SMNVEV (reference sequence). The CDR3 spells CASSAGALGQPQHF. In DNA form, the CDR3 reads TGTGCCAGCAGTGCAGGGGCTCTGGGTCAGCCCCAGCATTTT.

This clone has a single count. V and J are TRBV2 and TRBJ2-3; D may be TRBD1 (5 bases). V lost 8 bases and J lost 3, with 21 bases in between. Germline CDR1 is SNHLY and CDR2 is FYNNEI. The CDR3 has 16 residues. The CDR3 region is CASERLGSGRTDTQYF. CDR3 DNA: TGTGCCAGCGAACGCCTGGGGTCAGGGCGGACAGATACGCAGTATTTT.

Here the CDR3 DNA reads TGTGCCAGCAGCGAAGGGCGGCACACCGGGGAGCTGTTTTTT. This sequence encodes CASSEGRHTGELFF. This sequence joins TRBV6-4 and TRBJ2-2; D not certain. This CDR3 has 14 amino acids. Trimming took off 6 bases at V and 3 bases at J, with 11 bases between the two ends. Germline loops: CDR1 MRHNA, CDR2 SNTAGT.

The rearrangement joins TRBV4-2 to TRBJ1-4; D remains ambiguous. In germline, CDR1 is LGHNA, CDR2 YNFKEQ. This CDR3 comprises 19 residues. Trimming took 5 bases from V and 0 from J, leaving 22 bases between them. CDR3 residues: CASSAGSQVLVATNEKLFF. The DNA of the CDR3 is TGTGCCAGCAGCGCAGGCTCTCAGGTCCTAGTTGCAACTAATGAAAAACTGTTTTTT.

The rearrangement links TRBV30 to TRBJ2-1, with D hard to call. Deletions cut 5 bases from V and 3 bases from J, with 5 bases between. The CDR3 length is 11 residues. Germline CDR1 reads GTSNPN; CDR2 reads SVGIG (reference sequence). DNA of the CDR3: TGTGCCTGGCAAGGCTACAATGAGCAGTTCTTC. This gives the protein CAWQGYNEQFF.

The rearrangement joins TRBV5-4 to TRBJ2-7, with TRBD2 matching 13 bases. V shed 0 bases, J shed 6 bases, and the junction held 6 bases outside the gene matches. Germline loops: CDR1 SGHNT, CDR2 YYREEE (reference sequence). The CDR3 is made up of 16 amino acids. This CDR3 reads CASSLGGLAGTSEQYF. CDR3 DNA: TGTGCCAGCAGCTTGGGGGGACTAGCGGGAACCAGCGAGCAGTACTTC.

The chain is built from TRBV19 and TRBJ1-1; D call uncertain. Trimming stripped 11 bases from V and 4 bases from J, with 17 bases between. This CDR3 region has 13 residues. Germline V CDR1 and CDR2: LNHDA, SQIVND (reference sequence). CDR3 in DNA: TGTGCCTCTTCCCCCCAATGGGGCACTGAAGCTTTCTTT. It codes for CASSPQWGTEAFF.

The rearrangement links TRBV5-1 to TRBJ2-3; no firm D call. The CDR3 consists of 16 residues. V lost 3 bases to trimming and J lost 4 bases, with 18 bases between them. Germline-derived CDR1 and CDR2 are SGHRS and YFSETQ. CDR3 DNA sequence: TGCGCCAGCAGCTCAACTGTATCTAAGCCCCCAGATACGCAGTATTTT. The encoded protein is CASSSTVSKPPDTQYF.

In this sample, this clone turned up once. The chain employs TRBV29-1 and TRBJ1-3; unclear D gene. Trimming took off 4 bases at V and 0 bases at J, with 13 bases between the two ends. The CDR3 runs 15 residues. The germline CDR1 and CDR2 sequences are SQVTM and ANQGSEA. The CDR3 reads CSVGYSLSSGNTIYF. CDR3 in DNA: TGCAGCGTTGGGTACAGCCTAAGCTCTGGAAACACCATATATTTT.

The chain recombines TRBV5-1 with TRBJ2-3; TRBD1 matches 7 bases. After removal of 5 bases from V and 4 bases from J, the junction contained 7 bases not matched to a gene. Germline loops: CDR1 SGHRS, CDR2 YFSETQ. The CDR3 extends over 14 amino acids. The CDR3 sequence is CASSPGQSSDTQYF. In DNA form, the CDR3 reads TGCGCCAGCAGTCCGGGACAGTCCTCAGATACGCAGTATTTT.

The chain combines TRBV6-1 with TRBJ2-2, with TRBD1 identical over 8 bases. CDR1 and CDR2 from the germline V gene are MNHNS and SASEGT. This CDR3 region has 15 residues. J lost 1 base, V lost 7 bases, and 5 bases had no gene match. The CDR3 is CASIRDRLNTGELFF. The CDR3 bases are TGTGCCAGCATTCGGGACAGGCTGAACACCGGGGAGCTGTTTTTT.

The gene calls are TRBV2 and TRBJ2-1; D ambiguous. The CDR3 consists of 10 residues. CDR1 and CDR2 (germline): SNHLY, FYNNEI. Between the trimmed V and J ends, which lost 11 bases and 6 bases, there was a span of 8 bases. CDR3: CAVTPNEQFF. CDR3 bases: TGTGCCGTAACGCCCAATGAGCAGTTCTTC. The full variable domain, in which reference TRBV2 and TRBJ2-1 provide the parts outside the CDR3, is EPEVTQTPSHQVTQMGQEVILRCVPISNHLYFYWYRQILGQKVEFLVSFYNNEISEKSEIFDDQFSVERPDGSNFTLKIRSTKLEDSAMYFCAVTPNEQFFGPGTRLTVL.

This clone has a single count. The chain recombines TRBV5-4 with TRBJ2-3; the match to TRBD2 covers 8 bases. J gave up 2 bases and V 0 bases, and 5 bases lay outside the gene matches. Germline V gives CDR1 SGHNT, CDR2 YYREEE (reference sequence). The CDR3 is 16 residues long. As DNA, the CDR3 is TGTGCCAGCAGCTTGGGTGGAGCGGGAGTCACAGATACGCAGTATTTT. Translated, it gives CASSLGGAGVTDTQYF.

The chain uses TRBV6-5 and TRBJ2-1; D may correspond to TRBD1 or TRBD2 (5 bases each). Germline CDR1 and CDR2: MNHEY and SVGAGI. The CDR3 has 13 residues. Trimming pared 6 bases from V and 3 bases from J, leaving 9 bases between. The CDR3 DNA sequence: TGTGCCAGCAGGGAGGACAACTACAATGAGCAGTTCTTC. Translated: CASREDNYNEQFF.

CDR3 loop: CASSSRVNSNEQFF. The CDR3 DNA reads as TGCGCCAGCAGCTCCAGGGTTAACAGCAATGAGCAGTTCTTC. This rearrangement joins TRBV5-1 to TRBJ2-1; TRBD1 is a possible D gene (5 bases). Trimming shortened V by 3 bases and J by 6 bases, and 13 bases separated the two germline ends. The CDR3 has 14 residues. Germline assignment: CDR1 SGHRS and CDR2 YFSETQ.

This clone was seen more than once but under ten times. The genes are TRBV5-1 and TRBJ2-1, with a tentative D call TRBD2 (6 bases). This CDR3 spans 14 amino acids. Germline-derived CDR1 and CDR2 are SGHRS and YFSETQ. V lost 5 bases and J 0 bases, leaving 9 bases between the germline ends. The CDR3 spells CASSTGSSYNEQFF. The CDR3 DNA follows: TGCGCCAGCAGTACCGGGAGCTCCTACAATGAGCAGTTCTTC. The full variable domain, in which reference TRBV5-1 and TRBJ2-1 provide the parts outside the CDR3, is KAGVTQTPRYLIKTRGQQVTLSCSPISGHRSVSWYQQTPGQGLQFLFEYFSETQRNKGNFPGRFSGRQFSNSRSEMNVSTLELGDSALYLCASSTGSSYNEQFFGPGTRLTVL.

CDR3 sequence: CASSLSSGSSYNEQFF. CDR3 coding DNA: TGTGCCAGCAGCTTGAGCAGCGGGAGCTCCTACAATGAGCAGTTCTTC. V usage is TRBV5-4 and J usage is TRBJ2-1; 8 bases align to TRBD2. The V and J ends lost 1 base and 0 bases, in that order; junction bases with no gene match: 3. Germline V CDR1 and CDR2: SGHNT, YYREEE (reference sequence). The CDR3 loop spans 16 amino acids.

This clone was detected a few times. In DNA form, the CDR3 reads TGTGCCAGCAGCCTCGGGACTGCGAACACTGAAGCTTTCTTT. Translation gives CASSLGTANTEAFF. V is TRBV7-9 and J is TRBJ1-1; D might be TRBD1 (5 bases). Germline V gene sequence: CDR1 SEHNR, CDR2 FQNEAQ (reference sequence). The CDR3 loop spans 14 amino acids. With 5 bases removed from V and 1 base from J, the gap between germline ends came to 11 bases.

The chain couples TRBV6-1 to TRBJ2-7; D uncertain. CDR3 length: 13 residues. The germline V and J ends were trimmed by 1 base and 3 bases, with 7 bases remaining between them. Germline V gene data show CDR1 as MNHNS and CDR2 as SASEGT. CDR3 nucleotides: TGTGCCAGCAGTGAAGGGGGTTACTACGAGCAGTACTTC. Its translation: CASSEGGYYEQYF.